This TCR beta chain was recorded in a study of siplizumab effects on memory and regulatory T cells. Profiling relied on immunoSEQ multiplex PCR, and the TCRdb table lists in-frame clones only, not all of them. The sample contains approximately 50,000 clones, roughly 93% of which appear only once. The CDR3 is 12 amino acids. Trimming left V 8 bases short and J 5 bases short, with 9 bases between. The germline gives CDR1 LNHDA, CDR2 SQIVND (reference sequence). This TCR was recovered from a human donor in good health. Sequenced: CD8+ T cells sorted from blood. The genes are TRBV19 and TRBJ2-2; D remains unclear. CDR3 bases: TGTGCCAGTTCAGGACGGACCGGGGAGCTGTTTTTT. Amino acid sequence: CASSGRTGELFF.